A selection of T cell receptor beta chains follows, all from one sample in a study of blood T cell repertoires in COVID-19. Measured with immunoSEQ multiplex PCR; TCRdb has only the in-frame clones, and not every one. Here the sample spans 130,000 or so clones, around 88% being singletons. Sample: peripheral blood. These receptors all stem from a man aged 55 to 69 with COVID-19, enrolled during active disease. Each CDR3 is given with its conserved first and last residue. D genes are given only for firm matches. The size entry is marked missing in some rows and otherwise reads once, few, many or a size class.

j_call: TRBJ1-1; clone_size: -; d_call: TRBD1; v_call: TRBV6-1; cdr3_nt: TGTGCCAGCAGTGCAACAAGTACAGGGGGCAAGAACACTGAAGCTTTCTTT; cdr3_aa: CASSATSTGGKNTEAFF
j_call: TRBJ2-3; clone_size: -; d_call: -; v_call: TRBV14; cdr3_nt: TGTGCCAGCAGCCAAGAGAGGGGGAATAGGGCAGATACGCAGTATTTT; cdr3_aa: CASSQERGNRADTQYF
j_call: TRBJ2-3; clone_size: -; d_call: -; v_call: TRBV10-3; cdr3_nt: TGTGCCATCAGTCAGGATAGCACAGATACGCAGTATTTT; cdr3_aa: CAISQDSTDTQYF
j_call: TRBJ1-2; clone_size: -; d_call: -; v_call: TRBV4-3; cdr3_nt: TGCGCCAGCAGCCCCCGGGGAAACTATGGCTACACCTTC; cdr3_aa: CASSPRGNYGYTF
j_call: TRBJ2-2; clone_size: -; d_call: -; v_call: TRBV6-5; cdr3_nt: TGTGCCAGCAGAACAACAGAGACCGGGGAGCTGTTTTTT; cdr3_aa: CASRTTETGELFF
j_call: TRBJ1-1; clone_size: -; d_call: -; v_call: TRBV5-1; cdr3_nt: TGCGCCAGCAGCTATGAACAGCCGCCGATGAACACTGAAGCTTTCTTT; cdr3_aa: CASSYEQPPMNTEAFF
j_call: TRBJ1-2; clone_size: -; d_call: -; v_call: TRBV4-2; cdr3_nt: TGTGCCAGCAGCCAAGATACGGGGCGGGGGGGCTACACCTTC; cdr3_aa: CASSQDTGRGGYTF
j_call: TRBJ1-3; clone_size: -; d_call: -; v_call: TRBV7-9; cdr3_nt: TGTGCCAGCGTCACCGGACACCCAATCTCTGGAAACACCATATATTTT; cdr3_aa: CASVTGHPISGNTIYF
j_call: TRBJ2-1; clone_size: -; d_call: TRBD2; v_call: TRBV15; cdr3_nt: TGTGCCACCAGCAGAGGGACTAGCGGGGGTCGGAGTGAGCAGTTCTTC; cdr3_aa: CATSRGTSGGRSEQFF
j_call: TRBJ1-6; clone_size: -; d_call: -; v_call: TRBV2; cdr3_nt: TGTGCCAGCAGTGAAGAGGCGGGAGATTCACCCCTCCACTTT; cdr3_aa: CASSEEAGDSPLHF
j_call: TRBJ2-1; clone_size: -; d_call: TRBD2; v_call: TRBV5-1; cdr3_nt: TGCGCCAGCAGCTTGACTAGCGGACTACCATACAATGAGCAGTTCTTC; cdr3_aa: CASSLTSGLPYNEQFF
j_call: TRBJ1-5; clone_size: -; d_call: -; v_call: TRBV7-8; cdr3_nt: TGTGCCAGCAGCTTAGGTTCCCTTACTCAATATCAGCCCCAGCATTTT; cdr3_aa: CASSLGSLTQYQPQHF
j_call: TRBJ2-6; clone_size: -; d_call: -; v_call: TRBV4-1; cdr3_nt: TGCGCCAGCAGCCAAGACGCGCAGCTAACAGGGTTGGCCAACGTCCTGACTTTC; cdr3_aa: CASSQDAQLTGLANVLTF
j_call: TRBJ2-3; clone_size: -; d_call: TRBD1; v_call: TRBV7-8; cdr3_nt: TGTGCCAGCAGCTTAGGGACAGGGGGGGATACGCAGTATTTT; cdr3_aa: CASSLGTGGDTQYF
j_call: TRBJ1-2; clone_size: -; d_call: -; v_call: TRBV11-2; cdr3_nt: TGTGCCAGCAGCTTAACTGGAACAGGGACGTATGGCTACACCTTC; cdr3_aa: CASSLTGTGTYGYTF
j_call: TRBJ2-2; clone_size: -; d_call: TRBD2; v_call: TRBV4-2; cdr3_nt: TGTGCCAGCAGCCAAGATGGGCTAGCGGGGGATCATACCGGGGAGCTGTTTTTT; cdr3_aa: CASSQDGLAGDHTGELFF
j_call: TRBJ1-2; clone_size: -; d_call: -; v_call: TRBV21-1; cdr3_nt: TGTGCCAGCAGCAAAAGAACAGGAAAAATCTATGGCTACACCTTC; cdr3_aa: CASSKRTGKIYGYTF
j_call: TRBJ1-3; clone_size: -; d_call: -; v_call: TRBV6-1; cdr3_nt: TGTGCCAGCAGTGAAGCGCTCGCCCACGGCTCTGGAAACACCATATATTTT; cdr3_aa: CASSEALAHGSGNTIYF
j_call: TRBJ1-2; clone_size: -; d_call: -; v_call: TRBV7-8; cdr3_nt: TGTGCCAGCACCTCCCTTATGGGGGGGAGATCATTAAGCTATGGCTACACCTTC; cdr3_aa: CASTSLMGGRSLSYGYTF
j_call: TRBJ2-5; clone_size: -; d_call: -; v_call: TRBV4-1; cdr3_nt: TGCGCCAGCAGCCAGAGGACAGAAGAGACCCAGTACTTC; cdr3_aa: CASSQRTEETQYF
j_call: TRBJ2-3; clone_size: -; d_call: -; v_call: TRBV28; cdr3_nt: TGTGCCAGCACAGGGGATACCGATACGCAGTATTTT; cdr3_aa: CASTGDTDTQYF
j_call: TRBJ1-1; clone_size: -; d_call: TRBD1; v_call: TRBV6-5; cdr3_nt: TGTGCCACCCTGCGAAGAGACAGGGCCTCTGAAGCTTTCTTT; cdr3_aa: CATLRRDRASEAFF
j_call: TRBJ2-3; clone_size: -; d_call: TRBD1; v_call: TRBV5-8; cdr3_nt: TGTGCCAGCACCGAAGGGGGCCTGGCTCTCACAGATACGCAGTATTTT; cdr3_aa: CASTEGGLALTDTQYF
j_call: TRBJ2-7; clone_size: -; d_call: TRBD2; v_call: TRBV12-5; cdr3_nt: TGTGCTAGTGGACTGACTAGCGGGGGGCCCCGTAGCTCCTACGAGCAGTACTTC; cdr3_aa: CASGLTSGGPRSSYEQYF
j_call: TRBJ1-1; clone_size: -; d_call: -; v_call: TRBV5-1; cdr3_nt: TGCGCCAGCAGCTTGCGAGAAGGGGTCACTGAAGCTTTCTTT; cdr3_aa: CASSLREGVTEAFF
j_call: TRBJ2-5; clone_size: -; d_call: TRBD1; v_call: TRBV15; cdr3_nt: TGTGCCACCAGCAGGAGACAGGGGTCCGAGGAGACCCAGTACTTC; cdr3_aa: CATSRRQGSEETQYF
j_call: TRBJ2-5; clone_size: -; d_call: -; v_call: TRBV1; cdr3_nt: TGCACCAACCTCCCATGCCCGGGTTCTAGCGGGGCCCACAGCAAGAAGACCCAGTACTTC; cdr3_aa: CTNLPCPGSSGAHSKKTQYF
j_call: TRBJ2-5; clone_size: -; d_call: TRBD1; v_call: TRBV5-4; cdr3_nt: TGTGCCAGCAGCGGACGGACAGGGGGCATGGAGACCCAGTACTTC; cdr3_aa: CASSGRTGGMETQYF
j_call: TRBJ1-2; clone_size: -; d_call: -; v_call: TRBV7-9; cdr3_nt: TGTGCCAGCAGCTTACTGACGGGTAACTATGGCTACACCTTC; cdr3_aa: CASSLLTGNYGYTF
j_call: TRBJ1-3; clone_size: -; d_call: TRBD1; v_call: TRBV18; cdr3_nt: TGTGCCAGCTCACCAGGGACAGCCTCTGGAAACACCATATATTTT; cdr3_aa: CASSPGTASGNTIYF
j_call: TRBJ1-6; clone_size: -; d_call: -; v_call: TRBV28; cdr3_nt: TGTGCCAGCAGTTCCGGGGCGGGGGGTTCACCCCTCCACTTT; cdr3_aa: CASSSGAGGSPLHF
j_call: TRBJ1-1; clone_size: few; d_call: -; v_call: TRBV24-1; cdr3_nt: TGTGCCACCAGTGATGTGAACAGTAATGAAGCTTTCTTT; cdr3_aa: CATSDVNSNEAFF
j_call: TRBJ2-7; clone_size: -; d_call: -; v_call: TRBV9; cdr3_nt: TGTGCCAGCAGCGTAGGTGGAAGGGGCTACGAGCAGTACTTC; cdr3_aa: CASSVGGRGYEQYF
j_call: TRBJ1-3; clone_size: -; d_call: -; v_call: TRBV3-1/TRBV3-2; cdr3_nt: TGTGCCAGCAGCCAAGTCAGCGGGTCTGGAAACACCATATATTTT; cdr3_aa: CASSQVSGSGNTIYF
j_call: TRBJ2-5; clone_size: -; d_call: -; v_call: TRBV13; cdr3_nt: TGTGCCAGCAGCTTCGACAGGCCCCAAGAGACCCAGTACTTC; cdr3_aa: CASSFDRPQETQYF